The 13 T cell receptor beta chains below all came from one sample that was sequenced in a study of blood T cell repertoires in COVID-19. TCRdb's table, derived via immunoSEQ multiplex PCR, lists solely in-frame clones and lacks some. The sample has about 150,000 clones; approximately 80% are singletons. The specimen sequenced was peripheral blood. The origin of the receptors is a man aged 60 to 69 with active or convalescent COVID-19.

The rearrangement uses TRBV4-2 and TRBJ2-7, with D maybe TRBD2 (6 bases). V lost 4 bases, J lost 0 bases, and 16 bases lay in between. CDR1 and CDR2 from the germline V gene are LGHNA and YNFKEQ. The CDR3 has 16 amino acids. CDR3 amino acids: CASSPRSGGVSYEQYF. The CDR3 DNA sequence: TGTGCCAGCAGCCCCCGGAGTGGAGGGGTCTCCTACGAGCAGTACTTC.

This clone was seen only once. The chain links TRBV27 to TRBJ1-6; tentative D call: TRBD1 (5 bases). CDR1 is MNHEY, CDR2 SMNVEV, per germline (reference sequence). This CDR3 has 19 amino acids. V lost 4 bases and J 7 bases, leaving 26 bases between the germline ends. The CDR3 nucleotides read TGTGCCAGCAGTTCCCACAAGTCGCGGCAGGGCCCTATGAATTCACCCCTCCACTTT. Residues: CASSSHKSRQGPMNSPLHF.

This clone was detected once. The V gene is TRBV2, the J gene TRBJ1-1, with D possibly matching TRBD1 (6 bases). Looked up from germline, CDR1 is SNHLY and CDR2 is FYNNEI. The CDR3 sequence is 14 residues long. V lost 9 bases to trimming and J lost 3 bases, with 17 bases between them. The CDR3 region has the DNA TGTGCCAGTGCCTTAAGGACAGTCCACACTGAAGCTTTCTTT. This encodes CASALRTVHTEAFF.

The chain recombines TRBV5-1 with TRBJ1-6; D possibly corresponds to TRBD1 (5 bases). V was trimmed by 0 bases and J by 8 bases, leaving 9 bases between them. CDR1 is SGHRS and CDR2 is YFSETQ in the germline V gene. CDR3 length: 14 amino acids. The CDR3 spells CASSLEQGYSPLHF. The CDR3 DNA follows: TGCGCCAGCAGCTTGGAGCAGGGTTATTCACCCCTCCACTTT.

This clone was seen a few times. The chain recombines TRBV27 with TRBJ2-1; the D gene is possibly TRBD2 (5 bases). CDR3 length: 16 residues. V was shortened by 5 bases and J by 4 bases, with 18 bases between the two germline ends. Germline assignment: CDR1 MNHEY and CDR2 SMNVEV (reference sequence). The DNA of the CDR3 is TGTGCCAGCAGTCTCCCAGGAGGCGGAAGATACAATGAGCAGTTCTTC. Residues: CASSLPGGGRYNEQFF.

V usage is TRBV24-1 and J usage is TRBJ2-5; the match to TRBD1 covers 7 bases. The germline gives CDR1 KGHDR, CDR2 SFDVKD. This CDR3 region has 13 residues. V shed 7 bases, J shed 3 bases, and the junction held 4 bases outside the gene matches. In DNA form, the CDR3 reads TGTGCCACCAGCCTCACAGGGGAAGAGACCCAGTACTTC. It specifies CATSLTGEETQYF.

The chain is built from TRBV4-1 and TRBJ2-5; TRBD1 is a possible D gene (5 bases). The CDR3 extends over 15 amino acids. Trimming left V 0 bases short and J 4 bases short, with 12 bases between. In germline, CDR1 is MGHRA, CDR2 YSYEKL. CDR3 protein: CASSQDWERGETQYF. CDR3 bases: TGCGCCAGCAGCCAAGATTGGGAAAGGGGAGAGACCCAGTACTTC.

The J gene is TRBJ2-1, the V gene TRBV24-1, with 8 bases that match TRBD2. The length of the CDR3 is 16 residues. The ends lost 0 bases at V and 8 bases at J; junction bases unmatched: 8. Germline assignment: CDR1 KGHDR and CDR2 SFDVKD. CDR3 nucleotide sequence: TGTGCCACCAGTGATTTGCGGGTAGCGGGAATCGATGAGCAGTTCTTC. It yields the protein CATSDLRVAGIDEQFF.

The chain employs TRBV19 and TRBJ1-6; TRBD1 matches 7 bases. V dropped 5 bases and J dropped 7; count of bases not matched to a gene: 5. Germline values: CDR1 LNHDA, CDR2 SQIVND (reference sequence). The CDR3 is 14 residues long. CDR3 residues: CASSVGDRNSPLHF. For the CDR3, the DNA is TGTGCCAGTAGTGTCGGGGACAGAAATTCACCCCTCCACTTT.

The count of this clone is one. The J gene is TRBJ1-5, the V gene TRBV7-2, with D unresolved. CDR3 length: 15 amino acids. The V end lost 5 bases, the J end lost 3 bases, and 14 bases lay between the germline ends. Germline CDR1 SGHTA, CDR2 FQGNSA. The CDR3, as DNA: TGTGCCAGCAGCCTAAACCCCCTTCTCAATCAGCCCCAGCATTTT. Translated: CASSLNPLLNQPQHF.

This chain connects TRBV27 to TRBJ1-4; D gene unclear. Germline loops: CDR1 MNHEY, CDR2 SMNVEV (reference sequence). The CDR3 is 15 residues long. With 6 bases removed from V and 0 bases from J, the gap between germline ends came to 11 bases. This CDR3 is CASSPWRATNEKLFF. As DNA, the CDR3 is TGTGCCAGCAGCCCCTGGAGGGCAACTAATGAAAAACTGTTTTTT.

This chain connects TRBV4-3 to TRBJ2-3, with D perhaps TRBD2 (5 bases). This CDR3 contains 14 residues. The germline V and J ends were trimmed by 0 bases and 4 bases, with 8 bases remaining between them. Germline CDR1 LGHNA, CDR2 YSLEER. The CDR3 DNA sequence: TGCGCCAGCAGCCAAGATGAACTAGCAGATACGCAGTATTTT. It codes for CASSQDELADTQYF.

The chain employs TRBV6-2 or TRBV6-3 and TRBJ2-1; 10 bases map to TRBD2. The CDR3 covers 16 residues. The junction had 8 bases not matched to a gene; V was cut back by 2 bases and J by 7 bases. Germline loops: CDR1 MNHEY, CDR2 SVGEGT. The CDR3 DNA follows: TGTGCCAGCAGTTACCGTGGGCTAGCGGGAGTTAATGAGCAGTTCTTC. Its protein is CASSYRGLAGVNEQFF.